This TCR beta chain was sequenced for a study of regulatory and conventional T cells in RAG deficiency (dated by TCRdb to the late 2010s). Regarding the complete study: Hypomorphic RAG mutations in combined immunodeficiency or atypical SCID are frequently associated with autoimmunity. High-throughput TCR beta sequencing was used to compare the diversity and composition of the Treg, conventional CD4+ and CD8+ T cell repertoires of RAG-deficient patients with those of healthy controls. What the research found in general, with its limitations: In Omenn syndrome and CID/AS patients compared with controls, roughly 98-fold fewer unique TCR beta sequences were detected from Treg cells, versus about 10-fold fewer for other subsets. For some subjects, some T-cell subset analyses were not performed. Rather than being bona fide Treg cells, the sorted CD25-high CD127-low cells in Omenn syndrome patients may represent peripherally activated cells. Compared with control T-cell subpopulations, RAG-deficient patients had much lower Shannon entropy and higher Simpson indices. All patient T-cell subsets had shorter CDR3 lengths; Omenn syndrome patients showed >80% Treg-Tconv repertoire overlap at nucleotide and amino acid level.

Germline trimming amounts to 7 bases on V and 0 bases on J, with 3 as the count of junction bases outside the gene matches. CDR3 length: 15 amino acids, cysteine to phenylalanine. CDR3 DNA only is kept here, 45 bases in frame from base 1. CDR1 MDHEN and CDR2 SYDVKM were looked up in the germline V gene. The method behind the library was the immunoSEQ multiplex PCR assay. Rearranged TCR beta chain products were amplified from genomic DNA of sorted T-cell subsets and sequenced. As for the original processing: Repertoire diversity of productive TCR beta rearrangements was quantified using Shannon entropy and Simpson indices. Clonal expansion was assessed by the summed frequency of the 100 most abundant productive TCR beta clonotypes among total reads. The TRB repertoires were evaluated with a self-reactivity index based on amino acid usage at CDR3beta positions 6 and 7. Two-way ANOVA was used for repertoire analyses, while Student t or Mann-Whitney tests were used for flow cytometric analyses. Entries here come from immuneACCESS through TCRdb and include only in-frame sequences with V and J called. Some clones fail to appear in such tables; in the studies checked, an unresolved V gene covers under half of the shortfall, and the cause of the remainder is unknown. The V and J calls and the clone size are those of that table, but D and trimming were determined from the DNA. Here the sample has roughly 1,000 clones; around 80% occur a single time. The ten largest clones capture around 17% of the sample.

As regards this clone: The clone's antigen remains unknown. The input lacks base qualities; no much larger clone sits a single base away.

Eight patients with RAG deficiency were studied: one with SCID, two with Omenn syndrome and five with combined immunodeficiency or atypical SCID. Before genomic DNA extraction, CD8+ T cells lacking CD4 were purified from blood. In this chain, TRBV28 is recombined with TRBJ2-2, with 9 bases matching TRBD2. The sequence was collected from a human donor with RAG deficiency presenting as severe combined immunodeficiency. The specimen was CD8+ T cells sorted from blood. The sequenced DNA is TGTGCCAGCAACCTAGCGGGGACGAACACCGGGGAGCTGTTTTTT. This encodes CASNLAGTNTGELFF.